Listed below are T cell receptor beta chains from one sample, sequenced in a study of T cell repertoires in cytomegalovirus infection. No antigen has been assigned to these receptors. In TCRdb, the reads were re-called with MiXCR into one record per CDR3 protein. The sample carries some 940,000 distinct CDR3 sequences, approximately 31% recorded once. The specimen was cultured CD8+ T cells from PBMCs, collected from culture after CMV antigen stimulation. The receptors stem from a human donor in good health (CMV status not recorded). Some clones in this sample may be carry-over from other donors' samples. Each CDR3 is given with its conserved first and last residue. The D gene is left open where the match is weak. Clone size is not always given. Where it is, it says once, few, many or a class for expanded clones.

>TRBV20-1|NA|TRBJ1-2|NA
TGCAGTGCTAGAACGCGACAGCGGCTTAACTATGGCTACACCTTC
CSARTRQRLNYGYTF
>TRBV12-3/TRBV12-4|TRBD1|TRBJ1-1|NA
TGTGCCAGCAGCCCTTTACTTTTAATTTCCAGGGGGGACACTGAAGCTTTCTTT
CASSPLLLISRGDTEAFF
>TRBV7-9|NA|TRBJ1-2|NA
TGTGCCAGCAGCGGAGGGAGCGCTAACTATGGCTACACCTTC
CASSGGSANYGYTF
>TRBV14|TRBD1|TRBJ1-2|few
TGTGCCAGCAGCCCCCTGACAGGGCCCGGACACTATGGCTACACCTTC
CASSPLTGPGHYGYTF
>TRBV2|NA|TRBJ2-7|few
TGTGCCAGCAGCTCGATAACAGGGAATTACTACGAGCAGTACTTC
CASSSITGNYYEQYF
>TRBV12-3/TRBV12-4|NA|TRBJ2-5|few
TGTGCCAGCAGCCCCACAGGGTCTGAGGAGACCCAGTACTTC
CASSPTGSEETQYF
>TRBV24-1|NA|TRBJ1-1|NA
TGTGCCACCAGTGACGGAATGAACACTGAAGCTTTCTTT
CATSDGMNTEAFF
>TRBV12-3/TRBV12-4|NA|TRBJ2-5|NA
TGTGCCAGCAGCTCGAGGGGGGAGACCAAGTACTTC
CASSSRGETKYF
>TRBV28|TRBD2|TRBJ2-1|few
TGTGCCAGCAGGGGGACTAGCGGGGGGGACACGAATGAGCAGTTCTTC
CASRGTSGGDTNEQFF
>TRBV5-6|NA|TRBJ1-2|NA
TGTGCCAGCAGCTCTGGCGGGCGCGGCTACACCTTC
CASSSGGRGYTF
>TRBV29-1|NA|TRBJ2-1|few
TGCAGCGTTGACGGTAGACGGGAGCAGTTCTTC
CSVDGRREQFF
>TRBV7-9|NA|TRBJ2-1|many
TGTGCCAGCAGCTCTCCTAGGGGAAGCTCCTACAATGAGCAGTTCTTC
CASSSPRGSSYNEQFF
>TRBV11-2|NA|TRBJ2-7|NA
TGTGCCAGCAGCTTAGAAGGGACGGTCTCCTACGAGCAGTACTTC
CASSLEGTVSYEQYF
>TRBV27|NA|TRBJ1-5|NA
TGTGCCAGCAGTCCCAGACAGACTATTAATCAGCCCCAGCATTTT
CASSPRQTINQPQHF
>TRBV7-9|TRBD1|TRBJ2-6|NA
TGTGCCAGCAGCTTACCCCGGGACAGCAGCTCTGGGGCCAACGTCCTGACTTTC
CASSLPRDSSSGANVLTF
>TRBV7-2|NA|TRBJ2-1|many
TGTGCCAGCAGCTACGTGAACCCGGGACACCCGGCGTTCTTC
CASSYVNPGHPAFF
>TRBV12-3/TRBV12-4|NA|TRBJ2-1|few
TGTGCCAGCAGTTCAGCAACCTACAATGAGCAGTTCTTC
CASSSATYNEQFF
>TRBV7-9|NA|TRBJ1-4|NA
TGTGCCAGCAGCTTAAGCGTTACAACTAATGAAAAACTGTTTTTT
CASSLSVTTNEKLFF
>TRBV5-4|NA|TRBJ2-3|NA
TGTGCCAGCAGCCACTCAGGGTACACAGATACGCAGTATTTT
CASSHSGYTDTQYF
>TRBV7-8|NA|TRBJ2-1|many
TGTGCCAGCAGCTTAGGAAGTTCTCCTTACAATGAGCAGTTCTTC
CASSLGSSPYNEQFF
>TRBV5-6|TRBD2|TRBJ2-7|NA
TGTGCCAGCAGCCCCTTTGGGGGGAGGGGTTCCTACGAGCAGTACTTC
CASSPFGGRGSYEQYF
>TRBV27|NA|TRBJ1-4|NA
TGTGCCAGCAGGACACCAATTGGGGAAAAACTGTTTTTT
CASRTPIGEKLFF
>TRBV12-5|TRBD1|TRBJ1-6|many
TGTGCTAGTGGTTTCGGGACAGAAGGCTGGGAATATAATTCACCCCTCCACTTT
CASGFGTEGWEYNSPLHF
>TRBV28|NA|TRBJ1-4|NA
TGTGCCAGCAGTTTATTATCTGGGGGTATCACTAATGAAAAACTGTTTTTT
CASSLLSGGITNEKLFF
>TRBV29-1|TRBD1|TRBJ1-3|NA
TGCAGCGTTGGGGACAGGGGCTATTATGGAAACACCATATATTTT
CSVGDRGYYGNTIYF
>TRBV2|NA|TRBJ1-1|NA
TGTGCCAGCCCTACCTCTCTTGAAGCTTTCTTT
CASPTSLEAFF
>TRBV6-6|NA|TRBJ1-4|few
TGTGCCAGCAGTTACTTCCCTGGCCGGGAGCCTCCAGAAAAACTGTTTTTT
CASSYFPGREPPEKLFF
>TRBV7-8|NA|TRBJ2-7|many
TGTGCCAGCAGGGGCGGCTCCTACGAGCAGTACTTC
CASRGGSYEQYF
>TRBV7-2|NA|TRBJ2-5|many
TGTGCCAGCAGCTTGTATGGTGAGACCCAGTACTTC
CASSLYGETQYF
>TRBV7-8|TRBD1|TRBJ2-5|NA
TGTGCCAGAAAATTGGACAGGGGGAGAGAGACCCAGTACTTC
CARKLDRGRETQYF
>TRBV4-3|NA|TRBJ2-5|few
TGCGCCAGCAGCCCCGCGAGGGGCTTGGAGACCCAGTACTTC
CASSPARGLETQYF
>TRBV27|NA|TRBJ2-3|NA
TGTGCCCGCAGTTTCCGGGGGGCCGCAGATACGCAGTATTTT
CARSFRGAADTQYF
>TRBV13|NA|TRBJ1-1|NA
TGTGCCAGCAGCTTAGGCCGCAGGAGTGAAGCTTTCTTT
CASSLGRRSEAFF
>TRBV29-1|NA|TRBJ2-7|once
TGCAGCGTTGAAGATGGGGGCCAGACCGGGGGGAGCTCCTACGAGCAGTACTTC
CSVEDGGQTGGSSYEQYF
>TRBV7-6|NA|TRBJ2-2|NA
TGTGCCAGCAGCTTGACCCTAGACAAGCCGAACACCGGGGAGCTGTTTTTT
CASSLTLDKPNTGELFF
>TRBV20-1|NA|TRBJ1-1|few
TGCAGTGCCCCCATCGGCTACCTGAACACTGAAGCTTTCTTT
CSAPIGYLNTEAFF
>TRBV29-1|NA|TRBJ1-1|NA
TGCAGCGTGGGGACGACTGAAGCTTTCTTT
CSVGTTEAFF
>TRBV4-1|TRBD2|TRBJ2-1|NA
TGCGCCAGCAGCCACCTTAGGACTAGCGGGGGGGCCCATAATGAGCAGTTCTTC
CASSHLRTSGGAHNEQFF
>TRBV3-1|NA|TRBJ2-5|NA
TGTGCCAGCAGCCAAGATTTGACGGAAGAGACCCAGTACTTC
CASSQDLTEETQYF